This TCR beta chain was sequenced in a study of shared clonotypes between healthy human individuals. Assay: immunoSEQ multiplex PCR; the TCRdb copy retains only in-frame clones and omits some. The sample shows about 500,000 clones, more than 70% of them seen only once. Deletions cut 0 bases from V and 8 bases from J, with 11 bases between. CDR1 SGDLS and CDR2 YYNGEE come from the germline V gene. The CDR3 totals 13 residues. This receptor was taken from a woman in her forties in good health. Some clones in this sample may be carry-over from other donors' samples. The chain is built from TRBV9 and TRBJ1-2; tentative D call: TRBD1 (6 bases). The sample was PBMCs. This CDR3 is CASSVETGLGYTF. The CDR3 DNA reads as TGTGCCAGCAGCGTAGAAACAGGGTTAGGCTACACCTTC.